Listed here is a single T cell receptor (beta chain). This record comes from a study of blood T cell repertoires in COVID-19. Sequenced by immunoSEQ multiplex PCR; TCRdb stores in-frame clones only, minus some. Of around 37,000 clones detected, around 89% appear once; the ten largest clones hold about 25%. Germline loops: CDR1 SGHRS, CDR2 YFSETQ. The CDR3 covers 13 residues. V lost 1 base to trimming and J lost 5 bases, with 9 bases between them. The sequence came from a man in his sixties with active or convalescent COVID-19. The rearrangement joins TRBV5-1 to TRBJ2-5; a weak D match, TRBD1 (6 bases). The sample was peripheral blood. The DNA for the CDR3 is TGCGCCAGCAGCTTGACAGGGAAGGAGACCCAGTACTTC. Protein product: CASSLTGKETQYF.